This is a list of T cell receptor beta chains from one sample in a study of CD8+ T cells in alopecia areata. The assay was immunoSEQ multiplex PCR, and TCRdb's table has in-frame clones only and misses some. The data contain 200,000 to 250,000 clones, approximately 40% of them singletons. The starting material was CD4+ T cells sorted from blood, obtained at approximately week 36, from a patient treated with tofacitinib. These receptors were collected from a human donor with alopecia areata. CDR3s include the opening cysteine and the closing phenylalanine or tryptophan. A D gene is named only where the DNA matches it firmly. The size entry is marked missing in some rows and otherwise reads once, few, many or a size class.

clone_size j_call d_call v_call cdr3_nt cdr3_aa
NA TRBJ1-5 NA TRBV4-1 TGCGCCAGCAGCCAAGATTTTCCGGGCGGAAAAAATCAGCCCCAGCATTTT CASSQDFPGGKNQPQHF
medium-sized TRBJ2-7 NA TRBV11-2 TGTGCCAGCAGCTTGGGCGGGGCGAGGAGCTCCTACGAGCAGTACTTC CASSLGGARSSYEQYF
once TRBJ2-7 TRBD1 TRBV5-1 TGCGCCAGCAACCGGGACAGTACCTACGAGCAGTACTTC CASNRDSTYEQYF
few TRBJ1-1 NA TRBV6-1 TGTGCCAGCAGTGAATCCCCGGGGACGAACACTGAAGCTTTCTTT CASSESPGTNTEAFF
few TRBJ2-1 NA TRBV5-1 TGCGCCAGAGTCGGTGGAGTCCACAGGGCCTATGAGCAGTTCTTC CARVGGVHRAYEQFF
few TRBJ2-3 NA TRBV11-3 TGTGCCAGCAGCTTAGAATATTCAGATACGCAGTATTTT CASSLEYSDTQYF
NA TRBJ2-6 NA TRBV5-4 TGTGCCAGCAGGCAGGACACTGGGGCCAACGTCCTGACTTTC CASRQDTGANVLTF
NA TRBJ1-3 NA TRBV29-1 TGCAGCACTGGACAGGGAAACACCATATATTTT CSTGQGNTIYF
NA TRBJ1-1 NA TRBV28 TGTGCCAGCAGCGGTATGGACACTGAAGCTTTCTTT CASSGMDTEAFF
NA TRBJ2-1 NA TRBV5-1 TGCGCCAGCAGCTCAGGACTATCGGAGCAGTTCTTC CASSSGLSEQFF
many TRBJ2-1 NA TRBV2 TGTGCCAGCACCTGGCTAGGGACCCCCTACAATGAGCAGTTCTTC CASTWLGTPYNEQFF
NA TRBJ2-3 TRBD2 TRBV4-1 TGCGCCAGCAGCCGACAAAGCGGGGCGGGCACAGATACGCAGTATTTT CASSRQSGAGTDTQYF
once TRBJ2-7 TRBD2 TRBV10-3 TGTGCCATCAGAAGCGGACTAGCGGGAGTCGAGGAGCAGTACTTC CAIRSGLAGVEEQYF
NA TRBJ1-2 NA TRBV29-1 TGCAGCGTTGCCCAGGACACTAACTATGGCTACACCTTC CSVAQDTNYGYTF
NA TRBJ2-1 NA TRBV30 TGTGCCTGGAGTGTAGCGAGTTATCGTAATGAGCAGTTCTTC CAWSVASYRNEQFF
NA TRBJ2-5 NA TRBV9 TGTGCCAGCAGCGTAGGTCCAGCGACATACCAAGAGACCCAGTACTTC CASSVGPATYQETQYF
few TRBJ2-6 NA TRBV7-9 TGTGCCAGCGGAACAACGGGCTCTGGGGCCAACGTCCTGACTTTC CASGTTGSGANVLTF
NA TRBJ2-1 NA TRBV7-2 TGTGCCAGCTGCCTCTTCGGTGGGGGTAATGAGCAGTTCTTC CASCLFGGGNEQFF
few TRBJ1-1 NA TRBV5-1 TGCGCCAGCAGCCGGGACGGGGCCACTGAAGCTTTCTTT CASSRDGATEAFF
NA TRBJ1-2 NA TRBV15 TGTGCCACCAGCAGAGTGAGGCAGGGGTATGCCCAGGGCTACACCTTC CATSRVRQGYAQGYTF
NA TRBJ2-5 NA TRBV25-1 TGTGCCAGCAGTCCATTCACGAGTAAAGAGACCCAGTACTTC CASSPFTSKETQYF
NA TRBJ1-2 TRBD1 TRBV7-8 TGTGCCAGCAGCTTTAGTGGGGGGGACAGGTTCGGCTATGGCTACACCTTC CASSFSGGDRFGYGYTF
NA TRBJ2-3 TRBD2 TRBV9 TGTGCCAGCAGCGTCCTAGCGGGAGGGAGAGATACGCAGTATTTT CASSVLAGGRDTQYF
few TRBJ2-3 TRBD2 TRBV18 TGTGCCAGCTCACCGCTAGCGGGGGACAGAGATACGCAGTATTTT CASSPLAGDRDTQYF
few TRBJ1-1 NA TRBV23-1 TGCGCCAGCAGTCATCCCAGACTGAACACTGAAGCTTTCTTT CASSHPRLNTEAFF
many TRBJ2-3 TRBD2 TRBV7-3 TGTGCCAGCAGCTCCACTCCTAGCGGGAGTAAAGATACGCAGTATTTT CASSSTPSGSKDTQYF
NA TRBJ2-2 NA TRBV30 TGTGCCTGGAGTGCGCGCAGGGGTTTTTTGCGGTCCGGGGAGCTGTTTTTT CAWSARRGFLRSGELFF
NA TRBJ2-2 TRBD2 TRBV5-1 TGCGCCAGCCGGCGGGAGGGTCAGAACACCGGGGAGCTGTTTTTT CASRREGQNTGELFF
NA TRBJ2-7 NA TRBV11-2 TGTGCCAGCAGCTTAGCCCCCTCGGGGGACGAGCAGTACTTC CASSLAPSGDEQYF
NA TRBJ2-7 NA TRBV20-1 TGCAGTGCTAGAGAGTTCGAGCAGTACTTC CSAREFEQYF
NA TRBJ1-5 NA TRBV5-1 TGCGCCAGCAGCTTGGATCTTGATCAGCCCCAGCATTTT CASSLDLDQPQHF
NA TRBJ2-3 TRBD1 TRBV29-1 TGCAGCGTAATCGGGACAGTCTCAACAGATACGCAGTATTTT CSVIGTVSTDTQYF
NA TRBJ2-1 TRBD2 TRBV5-4 TGTGCCAGCAGTTCCCCGGGACTAGCGGGAGTAGGGGCTTGGTTCTTC CASSSPGLAGVGAWFF
NA TRBJ1-2 NA TRBV14 TGTGCCAGCAGCCCCTCAGGGACTCGAGTTAACTATGGCTACACCTTC CASSPSGTRVNYGYTF
NA TRBJ2-5 TRBD1 TRBV30 TGTGCCTGGGGTACTTACAGGGGAAAAGAGACCCAGTACTTC CAWGTYRGKETQYF
once TRBJ1-5 NA TRBV7-6 TGTGCCAGCAGCTCAAACATCGATCAGCCCCAGCATTTT CASSSNIDQPQHF
few TRBJ2-6 TRBD1 TRBV27 TGTGCCAGCAGTCCGACGGGGACAGGGAGTTTTTCTGGGGCCAACGTCCTGACTTTC CASSPTGTGSFSGANVLTF
many TRBJ2-3 TRBD2 TRBV27 TGTGCCAGCAGTTCCACTGGACTAGGCACAGATACGCAGTATTTT CASSSTGLGTDTQYF
once TRBJ2-5 TRBD1 TRBV18 TGTGCCAGCTCTCCAGGCCGGACAGGAGCCTCCCAAGAGACCCAGTACTTC CASSPGRTGASQETQYF
few TRBJ1-2 NA TRBV29-1 TGCAGCGTTTCGGAGGGGGGAGGGTATGGCTACACCTTC CSVSEGGGYGYTF
NA TRBJ2-7 TRBD2 TRBV30 TGTGCCTGGAGTTCCGGGACTAGCGTTCACGAGCAGTACTTC CAWSSGTSVHEQYF
NA TRBJ2-1 NA TRBV11-2 TGTGCCAGCAGCTCAATTCGGTTAAATGAGCAGTTCTTC CASSSIRLNEQFF
NA TRBJ2-3 NA TRBV4-2 TGTGCCAGTAAGGCCCTCTCTAGCACAGATACGCAGTATTTT CASKALSSTDTQYF
NA TRBJ2-7 TRBD1 TRBV19 TGTGCCAGCTCCCCTAGGACAGGGGGGTACGAGCAGTACTTC CASSPRTGGYEQYF
NA TRBJ2-1 NA TRBV20-1 TGCAGTGCTAGACAGGAAAAGCAGTTCTTC CSARQEKQFF
NA TRBJ2-7 NA TRBV4-2 TGTGCCAGCAGCCATACTCTTACCTACGAGCAGTACTTC CASSHTLTYEQYF
many TRBJ2-1 NA TRBV7-2 TGTGCCAGCAGTCCCGGAGGGACCCTCTCCTACAATGAGCAGTTCTTC CASSPGGTLSYNEQFF
NA TRBJ2-2 NA TRBV9 TGTGCCAGCAGCGTAGTGATGGGGGAGGAGCTGTTTTTT CASSVVMGEELFF
few TRBJ1-1 NA TRBV5-5 TGTGCCAGCAGCTTGGGGGGAGCGAACACTGAAGCTTTCTTT CASSLGGANTEAFF
few TRBJ2-5 NA TRBV2 TGTGCCAGCAATTGGAGACAGCGACAGTACTTC CASNWRQRQYF
few TRBJ2-1 NA TRBV30 TGTGCCTGGAGCGGAATCACTAGAAGGCCCCACAATGAGCAGTTCTTC CAWSGITRRPHNEQFF
NA TRBJ2-5 NA TRBV15 TGTGCCACCAGCCGGACTGAAGAGACCCAGTACTTC CATSRTEETQYF
once TRBJ2-7 TRBD2 TRBV20-1 TGCAGTGTAGCGGGCTCCTACGAGCAGTACTTC CSVAGSYEQYF
NA TRBJ1-4 NA TRBV18 TGTGCCAGCTCACCAATGGCAACTAATGAAAAACTGTTTTTT CASSPMATNEKLFF